The 16 T cell receptor beta chains below all came from one sample that was sequenced in a study of blood T cell repertoires in COVID-19 (dated by TCRdb to about 2020). Library creation used the immunoSEQ multiplex PCR assay. Not all clones reach the TCRdb copy of this immuneACCESS table, which keeps in-frame sequences only. Checked studies attribute under half of the gap to unresolved V genes and leave the rest unexplained. The sample table shows 150,000 to 200,000 clones, and 75% to 90% are seen once. The top ten constitute about 2% of the sample. Sequenced: peripheral blood. These receptors came from a man aged 70 or older with active or convalescent COVID-19.

The genes are TRBV30 and TRBJ2-1; a possible D gene is TRBD2 (5 bases). The germline V gene has CDR1 GTSNPN and CDR2 SVGIG (reference sequence). This CDR3 has 14 residues. Trimming pared 5 bases from V and 2 bases from J, leaving 13 bases between. As DNA, the CDR3 is TGTGCCTGGGCTCTTGACGGGGCCTACAATGAGCAGTTCTTC. Its translation: CAWALDGAYNEQFF.

The CDR3 loop reads CASSDDRQGNTGELFF. Here the CDR3 DNA reads TGTGCCAGCAGCGACGATCGACAGGGAAACACCGGGGAGCTGTTTTTT. This chain joins TRBV7-9 and TRBJ2-2; 7 nucleotides align to TRBD1. The CDR3 extends over 16 amino acids. Germline V CDR1 and CDR2: SEHNR, FQNEAQ (reference sequence). With V trimmed by 5 bases and J by 2 bases, 8 bases remained unmatched.

This chain connects TRBV5-1 to TRBJ2-1; D is possibly TRBD1 (5 bases). Trimming left V 0 bases short and J 3 bases short, with 10 bases between. The germline CDR1 and CDR2 sequences are SGHRS and YFSETQ. The CDR3 spans 15 residues. CDR3 region: CASSLDQGYYNEQFF. As DNA, the CDR3 is TGCGCCAGCAGCTTGGATCAGGGATACTACAATGAGCAGTTCTTC.

V and J are TRBV28 and TRBJ2-1, with TRBD1 matching 9 bases. With V trimmed by 1 base and J by 5 bases, 12 bases remained unmatched. This CDR3 is built from 18 residues. Germline V CDR1 and CDR2: MDHEN, SYDVKM. Here the CDR3 reads CASSLSGLGDRAHNEQFF. CDR3 in DNA: TGTGCCAGCAGTTTATCTGGGTTAGGGGACAGGGCCCACAATGAGCAGTTCTTC.

V is TRBV11-2 and J is TRBJ2-3; a weak D match, TRBD2 (6 bases). CDR1 and CDR2 (germline): SGHAT, FQNNGV. The CDR3 consists of 15 residues. V was shortened by 2 bases and J by 1 base, with 10 bases between the two germline ends. The chain's CDR3 is CASSLRPSGTDTQYF. CDR3 nucleotides: TGTGCCAGCAGCTTACGGCCTAGCGGCACAGATACGCAGTATTTT.

V gene TRBV6-1 combines with J gene TRBJ2-7; 9 positions agree with TRBD1. Trimming cost V 1 base and J 1 base; bases outside gene matches: 5. Germline values: CDR1 MNHNS, CDR2 SASEGT. The CDR3 runs 16 residues. This CDR3 reads CASSEEGTGFSYEQYF. DNA of the CDR3: TGTGCCAGCAGTGAAGAGGGGACAGGGTTTTCCTACGAGCAGTACTTC.

The V gene is TRBV6-5, the J gene TRBJ2-7; no reliable D call. The CDR3 spans 15 residues. Between the trimmed V and J ends, which lost 0 bases and 2 bases, there was a span of 11 bases. Per germline, CDR1 MNHEY and CDR2 SVGAGI. The CDR3 spells CASSYSYEETYEQYF. The CDR3, as DNA: TGTGCCAGCAGTTACTCGTATGAGGAAACCTACGAGCAGTACTTC.

The chain employs TRBV2 and TRBJ2-7, with 8 bases aligning to TRBD2. V dropped 8 bases and J dropped 6; count of bases not matched to a gene: 9. The CDR3 runs 13 residues. Germline CDR1 is SNHLY and CDR2 is FYNNEI. The CDR3 reads CASVPAGVGEQYF. The CDR3 nucleotides read TGTGCCAGCGTCCCAGCGGGAGTGGGCGAGCAGTACTTC.

This clone was found a few times. The chain joins TRBV3-1 (or the pseudogene TRBV3-2) to TRBJ1-1; D is uncertain. From germline, CDR1 is LGHDT and CDR2 YNNKEL (reference sequence). V was clipped by 4 bases and J by 6 bases, with 15 bases between them. The CDR3 is 14 amino acids. In DNA form, the CDR3 reads TGTGCCAGCAGCCTACAGTCCTCCGGGGCTGAAGCTTTCTTT. Protein product: CASSLQSSGAEAFF.

The CDR3 is CASSFGLAGASEQYF. CDR3 in DNA: TGTGCCAGCAGCTTTGGACTAGCGGGAGCTTCCGAGCAGTACTTC. The rearrangement uses TRBV7-2 and TRBJ2-7; 13 nucleotides agree with TRBD2. The CDR3 has 15 amino acids. CDR1 is SGHTA, CDR2 FQGNSA, per germline. Trimming at V came to 3 bases and at J to 6 bases, leaving 5 bases not matched to a gene.

The V and J genes are TRBV24-1 and TRBJ2-7, with 11 bases fitting TRBD1. The J segment lost 6 bases and the V segment lost 4 bases, leaving 16 bases of the junction unmatched. The CDR3 loop spans 18 amino acids. CDR1 KGHDR and CDR2 SFDVKD come from the germline V gene. In DNA, the CDR3 is TGTGCCACCAGTGAGGCGTGGGGCACCGGGACAGGGGGAAGCGAGCAGTACTTC. It codes for CATSEAWGTGTGGSEQYF.

J is TRBJ2-3 and V is TRBV6-5, with 9 positions matching TRBD1. Trimming at V came to 10 bases and at J to 3 bases, leaving 2 bases not matched to a gene. Germline lookup yields CDR1 MNHEY and CDR2 SVGAGI. The CDR3 sequence is 12 residues long. Here the CDR3 reads CAIGQGTDTQYF. The CDR3, as DNA: TGTGCCATCGGACAGGGGACAGATACGCAGTATTTT.

The genes are TRBV29-1 and TRBJ2-7; 7 nucleotides line up with TRBD1. Per the germline V gene, CDR1 is SQVTM and CDR2 is ANQGSEA. V shed 3 bases, J shed 1 base, and the junction held 0 bases outside the gene matches. The CDR3 sequence is 12 residues long. The DNA for the CDR3 is TGCAGCGTTGAGGGACAGTCCTACGAGCAGTACTTC. Translation gives CSVEGQSYEQYF.

As regards this clone: The sample contains more than one DNA sequence encoding this CDR3. This chain links TRBV5-1 with TRBJ2-5; a weak D match, TRBD1 (6 bases). V gave up 0 bases and J gave up 2 bases, with 8 bases separating them. In germline, CDR1 is SGHRS, CDR2 YFSETQ. The CDR3 is 14 amino acids. CDR3 nucleotide sequence: TGCGCCAGCAGCTTGGTTCAGGGGCAAGAGACCCAGTACTTC. Its protein product is CASSLVQGQETQYF.

This clone has just one count. The chain is built from TRBV11-2 and TRBJ1-2; no definite D call. V was clipped by 5 bases and J by 4 bases, with 20 bases between them. Germline lookup yields CDR1 SGHAT and CDR2 FQNNGV. The CDR3 loop spans 16 amino acids. The CDR3 DNA is TGTGCCAGCAGCGCGCCCCGGGTAGGGAGTCCCTATGGCTACACCTTC. Amino acids: CASSAPRVGSPYGYTF.

The genes are TRBV3-1 (or the pseudogene TRBV3-2) and TRBJ2-1; tentative D call: TRBD1 (6 bases). The CDR3 has 15 amino acids. Germline lookup yields CDR1 LGHDT and CDR2 YNNKEL (reference sequence). V lost 0 bases to trimming and J lost 3 bases, with 9 bases between them. The CDR3 sequence: CASSQDTGRYNEQFF. DNA for the CDR3: TGTGCCAGCAGCCAAGACACAGGGCGCTACAATGAGCAGTTCTTC.